Presented here are 7 T cell receptor beta chains from one specimen sequenced in a study of patients and donors after allogeneic stem cell transplantation. TCRdb re-analysed the RT-PCR reads in MiXCR, keeping a single row per CDR3 protein. The table lists roughly 960,000 distinct CDR3 sequences, under 20% of them singletons. The sequencing input was blood, either unsorted or a sorted T cell fraction (not recorded which). The receptors shown here come from a human donor who was either an allogeneic HSCT recipient or a stem cell or donor lymphocyte infusion donor (not recorded which). It is not recorded whose cells these are; they may come from a transplant donor.

This clonotype came up many times. This chain uses TRBV12-3 or TRBV12-4 with TRBJ2-3; D is unresolved. The CDR3 is made up of 14 amino acids. Trimming took 1 base from V and 0 from J, leaving 5 bases between them. The CDR3 reads CASSLGPSTDTQYF. In DNA, the CDR3 is TGTGCCAGCAGTTTAGGTCCTAGCACAGATACGCAGTATTTT.

The genes are TRBV6-5 and TRBJ1-5, with 7 positions matching TRBD1. V shed 2 bases, J shed 1 base, and the junction held 8 bases outside the gene matches. The CDR3 spans 17 residues. The V gene's germline CDR1 is MNHEY and CDR2 SVGAGI. Here the CDR3 reads CASSYGGRGLSNQPQHF. The CDR3 coding sequence is TGTGCCAGCAGTTACGGGGGCAGGGGGTTAAGCAATCAGCCCCAGCATTTT.

J is TRBJ2-1 and V is TRBV9, with TRBD2 identical over 11 bases. The CDR3 loop spans 16 amino acids. Trimming at V came to 4 bases and at J to 8 bases, leaving 11 bases not matched to a gene. The germline gives CDR1 SGDLS, CDR2 YYNGEE. The CDR3 here is CASSPELAGGSDEQFF. The CDR3 coding sequence is TGTGCCAGCAGCCCCGAGCTAGCGGGAGGATCGGATGAGCAGTTCTTC.

This clonotype occurred a few times. The chain combines TRBV9 with TRBJ1-2; weak D call: TRBD1 (5 bases). The germline V gene has CDR1 SGDLS and CDR2 YYNGEE. The CDR3 runs to 11 residues. The germline V and J ends were trimmed by 6 bases and 6 bases, with 9 bases remaining between them. The CDR3 coding sequence is TGTGCCAGCAAGGGGAATCATGGCTACACCTTC. Translation: CASKGNHGYTF.

The J gene is TRBJ1-5, the V gene TRBV18, with a tentative D call TRBD1 (6 bases). CDR1 is KGHSH, CDR2 LQKENI, per germline. Trimming pared 3 bases from V and 2 bases from J, leaving 17 bases between. The CDR3 extends over 17 amino acids. The CDR3 here is CASSPGKTGIGNQPQHF. The CDR3 DNA sequence: TGTGCCAGCTCACCCGGTAAGACAGGAATCGGCAATCAGCCCCAGCATTTT.

This chain uses TRBV29-1 with TRBJ1-1, with a tentative D call TRBD1 (6 bases). CDR1 is SQVTM, CDR2 ANQGSEA, per germline. Between the trimmed V and J ends, which lost 4 bases and 4 bases, there was a span of 10 bases. The CDR3 spans 12 residues. CDR3 amino acids: CSVARGVTEAFF. The CDR3 coding sequence is TGCAGCGTTGCGAGGGGGGTCACTGAAGCTTTCTTT.

The genes are TRBV4-3 and TRBJ1-1, with TRBD1 matching over 7 bases. The length of the CDR3 is 17 residues. V dropped 3 bases and J dropped 0; count of bases not matched to a gene: 10. CDR1 LGHNA and CDR2 YSLEER come from the germline V gene. CDR3: CASSHAYRGLMNTEAFF. CDR3 DNA: TGCGCCAGCAGCCATGCCTACAGGGGTCTAATGAACACTGAAGCTTTCTTT.